This T cell receptor beta chain derives from a study of somatic mutations in cytotoxic T cells in rheumatoid arthritis. TCRdb keeps only in-frame clones here, not all; method: immunoSEQ multiplex PCR. The data show roughly 13,000 clones, about 83% seen once. There are 15 residues in the CDR3. The germline gives CDR1 MNHNS, CDR2 SASEGT. The V end was cut by 5 bases, the J end by 6 bases, with 17 bases between. This TCR derives from an adult with rheumatoid arthritis. The chain joins TRBV6-1 to TRBJ2-1; D may match TRBD1 or TRBD2 (5 bases each). Sequenced material: CD8+ T cells sorted from blood. The CDR3 DNA follows: TGTGCCAGCAGTACATACGGGACGGCCGGCAATGAGCAGTTCTTC. Translated, it gives CASSTYGTAGNEQFF.